This T cell receptor beta chain came from a study of vaccination and CD4 T cells after COVID-19. Documented treatment: roughly nine-day PBMC culture with coronavirus spike peptide pools or control peptides (ViraFEST assay). This clonotype was seen more than once but under ten times. Its antigen is unidentified. The V gene's germline CDR1 is MNHNS and CDR2 SASEGT. V was clipped by 8 bases and J by 3 bases, with 16 bases between them. This CDR3 contains 14 residues. General study points: Spike mono-reactivity was shown by 304 of 307 vaccine-specific clones in convalescent patients.

Cultured CD4+ T-cell DNA underwent Oncomine TCR Beta short-read sequencing. TCRdb passed the PCR reads through MiXCR, listing each CDR3 protein once. In the table there are tens of thousands of distinct CDR3 sequences, less than 60% of which are singletons. The origin of this receptor is a human donor who received a COVID-19 vaccine. The specimen was CD4+ T cells from blood, cultured in vitro, collected before SARS-CoV-2 vaccination. The chain uses TRBV6-1 and TRBJ2-5; weak D call: TRBD1 (6 bases). Here the CDR3 reads CASLGQLLKETQYF. In nucleotides, the CDR3 is TGTGCCAGCCTTGGACAGCTGCTGAAAGAGACCCAGTACTTC.